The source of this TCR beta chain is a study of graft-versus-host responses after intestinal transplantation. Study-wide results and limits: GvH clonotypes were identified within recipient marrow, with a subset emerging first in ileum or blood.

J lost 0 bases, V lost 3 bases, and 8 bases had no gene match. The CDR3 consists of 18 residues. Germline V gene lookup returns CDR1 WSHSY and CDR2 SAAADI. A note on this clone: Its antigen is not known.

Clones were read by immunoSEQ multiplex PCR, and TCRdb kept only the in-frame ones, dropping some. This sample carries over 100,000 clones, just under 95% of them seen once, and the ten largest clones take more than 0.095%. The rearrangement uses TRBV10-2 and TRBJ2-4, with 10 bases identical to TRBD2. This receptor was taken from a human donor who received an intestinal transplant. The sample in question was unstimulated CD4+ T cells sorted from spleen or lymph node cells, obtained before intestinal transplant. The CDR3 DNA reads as TGCGCCAGCAGTGATGTAGCGGGAGGTATCTTAGCCAAAAACATTCAGTACTTC. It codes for CASSDVAGGILAKNIQYF.